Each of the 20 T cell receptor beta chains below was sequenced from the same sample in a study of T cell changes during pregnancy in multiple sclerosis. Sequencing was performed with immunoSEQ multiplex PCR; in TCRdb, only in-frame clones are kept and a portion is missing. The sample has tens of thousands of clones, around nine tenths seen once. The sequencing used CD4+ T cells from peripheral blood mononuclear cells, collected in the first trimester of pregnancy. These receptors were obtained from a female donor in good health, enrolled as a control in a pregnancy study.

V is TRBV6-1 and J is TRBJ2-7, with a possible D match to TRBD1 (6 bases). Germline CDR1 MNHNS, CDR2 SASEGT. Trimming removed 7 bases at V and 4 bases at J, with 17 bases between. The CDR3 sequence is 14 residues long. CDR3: CASKGTLYVYEQYF. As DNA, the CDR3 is TGTGCCAGCAAGGGGACACTTTATGTTTACGAGCAGTACTTC.

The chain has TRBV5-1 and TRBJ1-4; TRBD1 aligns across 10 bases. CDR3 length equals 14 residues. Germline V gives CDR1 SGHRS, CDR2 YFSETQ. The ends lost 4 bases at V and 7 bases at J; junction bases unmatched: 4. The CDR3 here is CASSLDRGGEKLFF. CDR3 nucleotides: TGCGCCAGCAGCCTGGACAGGGGGGGTGAAAAACTGTTTTTT.

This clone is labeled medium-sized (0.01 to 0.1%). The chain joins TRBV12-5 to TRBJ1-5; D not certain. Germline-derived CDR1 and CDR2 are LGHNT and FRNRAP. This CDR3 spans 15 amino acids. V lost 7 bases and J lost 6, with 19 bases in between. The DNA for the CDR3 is TGTGCTAGTGCCAGCAGTACGCCCCGGGGTCAGCCCCAGCATTTT. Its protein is CASASSTPRGQPQHF.

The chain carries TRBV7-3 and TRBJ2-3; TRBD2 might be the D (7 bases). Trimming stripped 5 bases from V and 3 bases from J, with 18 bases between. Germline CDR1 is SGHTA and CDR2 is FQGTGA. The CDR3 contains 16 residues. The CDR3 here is CASSPLGGAGTDTQYF. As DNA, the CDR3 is TGTGCCAGCAGCCCCCTGGGGGGGGCCGGGACAGATACGCAGTATTTT.

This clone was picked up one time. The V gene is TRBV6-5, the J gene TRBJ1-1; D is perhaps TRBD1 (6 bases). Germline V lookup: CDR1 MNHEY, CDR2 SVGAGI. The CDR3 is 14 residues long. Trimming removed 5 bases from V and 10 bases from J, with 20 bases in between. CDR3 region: CASSPTGKRPGAFF. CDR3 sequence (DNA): TGTGCCAGCAGTCCGACAGGAAAGCGGCCAGGAGCTTTCTTT.

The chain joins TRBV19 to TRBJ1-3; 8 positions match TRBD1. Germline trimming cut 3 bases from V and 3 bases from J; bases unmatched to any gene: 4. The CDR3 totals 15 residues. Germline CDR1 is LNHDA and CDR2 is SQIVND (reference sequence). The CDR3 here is CASSIQGAGGNTIYF. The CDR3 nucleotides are TGTGCCAGTAGTATCCAGGGGGCAGGTGGAAACACCATATATTTT.

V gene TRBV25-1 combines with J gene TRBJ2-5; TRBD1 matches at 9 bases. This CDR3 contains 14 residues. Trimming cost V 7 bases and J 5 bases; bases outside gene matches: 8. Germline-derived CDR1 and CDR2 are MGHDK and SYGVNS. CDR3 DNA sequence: TGTGCCAGCATTACACAGGGGGCTACGGAGACCCAGTACTTC. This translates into CASITQGATETQYF.

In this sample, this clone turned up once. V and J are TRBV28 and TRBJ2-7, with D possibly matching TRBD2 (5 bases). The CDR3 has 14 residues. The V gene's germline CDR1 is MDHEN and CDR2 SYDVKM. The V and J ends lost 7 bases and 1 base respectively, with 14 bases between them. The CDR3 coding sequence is TGTGCCAGCACTCGACCTGGCGGGTCCTACGAGCAGTACTTC. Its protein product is CASTRPGGSYEQYF.

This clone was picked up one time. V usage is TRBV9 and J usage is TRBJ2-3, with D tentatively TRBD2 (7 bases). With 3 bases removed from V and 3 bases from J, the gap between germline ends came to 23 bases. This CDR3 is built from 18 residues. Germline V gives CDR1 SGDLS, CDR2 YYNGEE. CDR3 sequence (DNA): TGTGCCAGCAGCGCAGCCCAGGGCAGCGCGGGGGCGACAGATACGCAGTATTTT. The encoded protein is CASSAAQGSAGATDTQYF. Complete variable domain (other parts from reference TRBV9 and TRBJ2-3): DSGVTQTPKHLITATGQRVTLRCSPRSGDLSVYWYQQSLDQGLQFLIQYYNGEERAKGNILERFSAQQFPDLHSELNLSSLELGDSALYFCASSAAQGSAGATDTQYFGPGTRLTVL.

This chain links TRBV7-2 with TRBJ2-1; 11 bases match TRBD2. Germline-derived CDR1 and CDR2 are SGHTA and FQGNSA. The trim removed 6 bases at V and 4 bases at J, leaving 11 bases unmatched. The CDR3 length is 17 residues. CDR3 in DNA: TGTGCCAGCAGTTACAGCATAGCGGGAGGGGCTTACAATGAGCAGTTCTTC. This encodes CASSYSIAGGAYNEQFF.

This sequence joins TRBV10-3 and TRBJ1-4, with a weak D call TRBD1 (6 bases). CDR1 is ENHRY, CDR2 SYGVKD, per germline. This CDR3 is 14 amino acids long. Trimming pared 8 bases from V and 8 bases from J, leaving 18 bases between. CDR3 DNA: TGTGCCATCGCCAAGGGGGAGGGTGGCGAAAAACTGTTTTTT. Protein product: CAIAKGEGGEKLFF.

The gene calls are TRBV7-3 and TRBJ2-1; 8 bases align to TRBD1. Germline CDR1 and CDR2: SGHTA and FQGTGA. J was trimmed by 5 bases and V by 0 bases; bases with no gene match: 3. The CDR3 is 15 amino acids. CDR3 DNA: TGTGCCAGCAGCTTAACCAGGGGGCCCAACAATGAGCAGTTCTTC. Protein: CASSLTRGPNNEQFF.

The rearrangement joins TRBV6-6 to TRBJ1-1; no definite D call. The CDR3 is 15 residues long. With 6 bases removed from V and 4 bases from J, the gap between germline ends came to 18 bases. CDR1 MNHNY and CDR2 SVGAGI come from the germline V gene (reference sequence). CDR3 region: CASSSPFASSTEAFF. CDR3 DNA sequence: TGTGCCAGCAGCTCCCCATTTGCGTCGAGCACTGAAGCTTTCTTT.

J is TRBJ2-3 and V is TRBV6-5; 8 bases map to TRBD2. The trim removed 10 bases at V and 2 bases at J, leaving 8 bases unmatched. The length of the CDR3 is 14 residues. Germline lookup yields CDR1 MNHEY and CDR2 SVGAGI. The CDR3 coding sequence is TGTGCCACCTGGCGGGGGGCGTACACAGATACGCAGTATTTT. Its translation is CATWRGAYTDTQYF.

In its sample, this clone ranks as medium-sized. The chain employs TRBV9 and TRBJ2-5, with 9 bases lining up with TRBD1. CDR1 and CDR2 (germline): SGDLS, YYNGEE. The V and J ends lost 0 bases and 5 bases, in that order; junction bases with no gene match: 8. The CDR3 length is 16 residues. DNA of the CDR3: TGTGCCAGCAGCGTAGCCCCGGGACAGGGCGGGGAGACCCAGTACTTC. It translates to CASSVAPGQGGETQYF.

CDR3 protein: CASSLNPGAREKLFF. The CDR3 DNA reads as TGTGCCAGCAGTTTAAATCCAGGGGCGAGGGAAAAACTGTTTTTT. J is TRBJ1-4 and V is TRBV28; tentative D call: TRBD1 (6 bases). The ends were cut back, 2 bases at V and 8 bases at J, with 15 bases in the middle. The CDR3 covers 15 residues. CDR1 MDHEN and CDR2 SYDVKM come from the germline V gene.

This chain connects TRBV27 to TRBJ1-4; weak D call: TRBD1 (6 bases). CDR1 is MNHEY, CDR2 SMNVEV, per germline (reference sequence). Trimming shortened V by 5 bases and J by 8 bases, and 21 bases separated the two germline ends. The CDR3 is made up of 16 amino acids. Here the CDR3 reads CASSEYRGGGWEKLFF. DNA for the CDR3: TGTGCCAGCAGTGAATACAGAGGGGGGGGTTGGGAAAAACTGTTTTTT.

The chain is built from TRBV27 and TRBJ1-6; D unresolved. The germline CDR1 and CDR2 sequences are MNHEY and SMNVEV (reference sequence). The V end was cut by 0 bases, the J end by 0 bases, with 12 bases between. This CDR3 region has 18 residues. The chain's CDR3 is CASSLSDFWSSYNSPLHF. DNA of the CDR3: TGTGCCAGCAGTTTATCAGACTTTTGGAGCTCCTATAATTCACCCCTCCACTTT.

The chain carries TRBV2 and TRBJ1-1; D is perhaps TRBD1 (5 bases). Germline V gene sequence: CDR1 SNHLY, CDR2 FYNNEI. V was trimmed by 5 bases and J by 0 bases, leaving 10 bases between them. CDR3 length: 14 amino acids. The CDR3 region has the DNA TGTGCCAGCAGTTGGGGACTGATGAACACTGAAGCTTTCTTT. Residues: CASSWGLMNTEAFF.

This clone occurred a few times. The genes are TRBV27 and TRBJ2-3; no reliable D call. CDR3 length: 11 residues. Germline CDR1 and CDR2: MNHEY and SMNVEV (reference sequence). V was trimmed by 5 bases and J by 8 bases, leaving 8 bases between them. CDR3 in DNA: TGTGCCAGCAGTAGACTGGCTACGCAGTATTTT. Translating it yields CASSRLATQYF.